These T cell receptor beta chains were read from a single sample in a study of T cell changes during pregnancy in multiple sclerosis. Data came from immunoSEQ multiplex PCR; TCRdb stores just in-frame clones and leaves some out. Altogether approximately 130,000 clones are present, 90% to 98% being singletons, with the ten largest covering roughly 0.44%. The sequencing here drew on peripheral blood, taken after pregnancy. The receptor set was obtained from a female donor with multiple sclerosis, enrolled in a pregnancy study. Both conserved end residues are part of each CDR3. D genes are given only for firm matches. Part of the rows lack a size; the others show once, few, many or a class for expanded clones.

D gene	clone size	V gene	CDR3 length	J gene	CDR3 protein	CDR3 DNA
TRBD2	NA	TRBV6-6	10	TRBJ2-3	CATLAGVQYF	TGTGCCACACTAGCGGGAGTGCAGTATTTT
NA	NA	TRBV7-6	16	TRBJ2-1	CASSLYGSVSYNEQFF	TGTGCCAGCAGCTTATACGGGAGTGTTTCCTACAATGAGCAGTTCTTC
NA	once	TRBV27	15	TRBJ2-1	CASRWFEGGGNEQFF	TGTGCCAGCAGATGGTTTGAGGGAGGGGGTAATGAGCAGTTCTTC
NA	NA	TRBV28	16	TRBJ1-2	CASSLTSGQGHYGYTF	TGTGCCAGCAGTTTAACGTCAGGGCAGGGGCACTATGGCTACACCTTC
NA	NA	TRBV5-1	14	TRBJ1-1	CASSPTPGSTEAFF	TGCGCCAGCAGCCCCACCCCGGGGAGCACTGAAGCTTTCTTT
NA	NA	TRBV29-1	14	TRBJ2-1	CSVETRGGYNEQFF	TGCAGCGTTGAAACGAGAGGGGGCTACAATGAGCAGTTCTTC
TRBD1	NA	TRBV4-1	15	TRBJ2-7	CASSQVGRGSYEQYF	TGCGCCAGCAGCCAAGTGGGCAGGGGGTCCTACGAGCAGTACTTC
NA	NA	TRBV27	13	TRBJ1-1	CASSPGQDTEAFF	TGTGCCAGCAGTCCCGGACAAGACACTGAAGCTTTCTTT
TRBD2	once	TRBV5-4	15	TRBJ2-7	CASSLGGLAQYEQYF	TGTGCCAGCAGCTTGGGGGGACTAGCGCAGTACGAGCAGTACTTC
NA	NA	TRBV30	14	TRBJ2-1	CAWRAESSYNEQFF	TGTGCCTGGAGGGCGGAGAGCTCCTACAATGAGCAGTTCTTC
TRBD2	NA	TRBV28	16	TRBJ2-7	CASSLGRERGGYEQYF	TGTGCCAGCAGTTTGGGTCGGGAGCGGGGAGGCTACGAGCAGTACTTC
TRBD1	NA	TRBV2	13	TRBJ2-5	CASERQGQETQYF	TGTGCCAGCGAGAGACAGGGCCAAGAGACCCAGTACTTC
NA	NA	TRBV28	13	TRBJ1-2	CASTISGQYGYTF	TGTGCCAGCACCATCTCCGGACAGTATGGCTACACCTTC
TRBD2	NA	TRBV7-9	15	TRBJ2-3	CASSLFSGRPGAQYF	TGTGCCAGCAGCTTATTCAGCGGGAGGCCCGGGGCGCAGTATTTT
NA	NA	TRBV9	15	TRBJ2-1	CASSVVGAGYNEQFF	TGTGCCAGCAGCGTAGTGGGAGCGGGTTACAATGAGCAGTTCTTC
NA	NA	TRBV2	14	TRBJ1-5	CASRGLGSNQPQHF	TGTGCCAGCCGGGGACTGGGGAGCAATCAGCCCCAGCATTTT